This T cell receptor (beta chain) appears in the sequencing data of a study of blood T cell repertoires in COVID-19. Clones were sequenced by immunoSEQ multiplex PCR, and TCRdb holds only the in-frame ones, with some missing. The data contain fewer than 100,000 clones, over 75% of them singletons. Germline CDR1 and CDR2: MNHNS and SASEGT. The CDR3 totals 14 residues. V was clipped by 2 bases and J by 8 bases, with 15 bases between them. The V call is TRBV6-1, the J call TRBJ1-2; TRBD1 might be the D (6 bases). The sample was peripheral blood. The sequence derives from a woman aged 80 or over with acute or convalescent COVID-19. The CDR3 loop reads CASSESHRVGGYTF. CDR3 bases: TGTGCCAGCAGTGAAAGTCACAGGGTAGGAGGCTACACCTTC.